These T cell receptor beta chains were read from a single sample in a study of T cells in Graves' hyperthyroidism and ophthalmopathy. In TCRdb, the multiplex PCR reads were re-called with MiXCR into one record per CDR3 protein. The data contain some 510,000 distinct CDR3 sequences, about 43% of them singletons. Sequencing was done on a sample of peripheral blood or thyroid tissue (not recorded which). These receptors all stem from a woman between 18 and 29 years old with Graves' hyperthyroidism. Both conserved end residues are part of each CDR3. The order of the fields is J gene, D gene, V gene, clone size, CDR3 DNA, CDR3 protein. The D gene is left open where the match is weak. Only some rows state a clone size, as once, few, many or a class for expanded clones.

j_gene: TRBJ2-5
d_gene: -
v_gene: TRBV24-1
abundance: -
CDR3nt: TGTGCCACCAGTGATTCACCCGGGGCTAGCGACCCGTACCAAGAGACCCAGTACTTC
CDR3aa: CATSDSPGASDPYQETQYF

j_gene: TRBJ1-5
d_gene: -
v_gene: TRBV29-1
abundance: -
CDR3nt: TGCAGCGTGGGCTCGGGGGACAATCAGCCCCAGCATTTT
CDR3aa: CSVGSGDNQPQHF

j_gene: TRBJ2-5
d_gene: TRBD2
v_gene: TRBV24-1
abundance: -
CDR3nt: TGTGCCACCAGTAAGGTAGCGGGAGGGGAGACCCAGTACTTC
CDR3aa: CATSKVAGGETQYF

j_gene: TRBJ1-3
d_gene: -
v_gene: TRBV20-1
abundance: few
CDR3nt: TGCAGTGCTAGAGCTACCGACGGACACCTCTCTGGAAACACCATATATTTT
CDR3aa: CSARATDGHLSGNTIYF

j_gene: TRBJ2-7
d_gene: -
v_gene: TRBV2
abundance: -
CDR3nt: TGTGCAGCACTGATGGCGGGACGCATCTCCTACGAGCAGTACTTC
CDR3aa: CAALMAGRISYEQYF

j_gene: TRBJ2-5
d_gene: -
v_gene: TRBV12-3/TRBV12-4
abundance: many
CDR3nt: TGTGCCAGCAGCCGAGACGGACAGATTGGGGAGACCCAGTACTTC
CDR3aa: CASSRDGQIGETQYF

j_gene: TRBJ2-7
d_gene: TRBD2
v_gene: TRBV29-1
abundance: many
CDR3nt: TGCAGCGTTGAAAGCGGGGCAGCTTACGAGCAGTACTTC
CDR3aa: CSVESGAAYEQYF

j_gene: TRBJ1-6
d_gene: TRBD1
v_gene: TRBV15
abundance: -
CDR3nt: TGTGCCACCAGCAGAGTGGGGGACAGGGCCCTCCACTTT
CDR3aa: CATSRVGDRALHF

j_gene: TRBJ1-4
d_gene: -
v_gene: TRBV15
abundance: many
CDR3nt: TGTGCCACCAGCCCCTTAGGGGATGAAAAACTGTTTTTT
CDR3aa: CATSPLGDEKLFF

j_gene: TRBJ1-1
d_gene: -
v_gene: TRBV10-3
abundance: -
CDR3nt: TGTGCTAGAGTGGCAAGAGAGAACACTGAAGCTTTCTTT
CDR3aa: CARVARENTEAFF

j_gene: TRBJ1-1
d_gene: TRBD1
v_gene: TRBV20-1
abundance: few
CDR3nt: TGCAGTGCTAGAGATGCGACAGGGGGGGTGAACACTGAAGCTTTCTTT
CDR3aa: CSARDATGGVNTEAFF

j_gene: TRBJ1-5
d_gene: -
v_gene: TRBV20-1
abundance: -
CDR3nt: TGCAGTGCTAACCTCCGAGGGGAAAATAGTCAGCCCCAGCATTTT
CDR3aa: CSANLRGENSQPQHF

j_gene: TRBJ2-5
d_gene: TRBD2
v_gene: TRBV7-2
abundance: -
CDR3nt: TGTGCCAGCAGCTCTCGACTAGCGGGAGGGCCGTGGGAGACCCAGTACTTC
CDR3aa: CASSSRLAGGPWETQYF

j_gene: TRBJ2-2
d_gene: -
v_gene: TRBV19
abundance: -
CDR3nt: TGTGCCAGTAGTATAGTTACCCTGAACACCGGGGAGCTGTTTTTT
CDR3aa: CASSIVTLNTGELFF

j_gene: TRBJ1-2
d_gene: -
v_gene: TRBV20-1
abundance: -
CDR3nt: TGCAGTGCTAGAGCAGGGGTCTATGGCTACACCTTC
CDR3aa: CSARAGVYGYTF

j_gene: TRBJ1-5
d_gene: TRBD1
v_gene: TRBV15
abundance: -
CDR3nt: TGTGCCACCAGCCCACAGGGGGGTCAGCCCCAGCATTTT
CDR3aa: CATSPQGGQPQHF

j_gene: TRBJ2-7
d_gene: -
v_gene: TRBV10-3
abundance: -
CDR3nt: TGTGCCAGCGGGGACGGCATCCGCTCCTACGAGCAGTACTTC
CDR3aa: CASGDGIRSYEQYF

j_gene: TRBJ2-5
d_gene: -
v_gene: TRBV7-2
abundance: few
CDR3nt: TGTGCCAGCAGCCAGGACCCCCTCAGTGCAGAGACCCAGTACTTC
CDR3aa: CASSQDPLSAETQYF

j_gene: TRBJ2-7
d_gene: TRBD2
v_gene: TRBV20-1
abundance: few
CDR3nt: TGCAGTGCTCCTCAGGCGGGAGGACAATCCGACTCCTACGAGCAGTACTTC
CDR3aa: CSAPQAGGQSDSYEQYF

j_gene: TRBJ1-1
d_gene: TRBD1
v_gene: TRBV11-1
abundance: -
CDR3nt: TGTGCCAGCAGCTCACAGGGGTCTAACACTGAAGCTTTCTTT
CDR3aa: CASSSQGSNTEAFF

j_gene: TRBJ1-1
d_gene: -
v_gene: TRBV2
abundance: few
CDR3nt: TGTGCCAGGGCCGGGACGAGTGATGAAGCTTTCTTT
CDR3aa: CARAGTSDEAFF

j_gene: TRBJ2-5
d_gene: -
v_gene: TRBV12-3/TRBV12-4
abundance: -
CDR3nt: TGTGCCAGCAGTTCCAACTACGGGGGTGGGATACAAGAGACCCAGTACTTC
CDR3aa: CASSSNYGGGIQETQYF

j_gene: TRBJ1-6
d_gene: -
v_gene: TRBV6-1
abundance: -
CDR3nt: TGTGCCAGCAATCCAAGGGGAGCTAATTCACCCCTCCACTTT
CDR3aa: CASNPRGANSPLHF

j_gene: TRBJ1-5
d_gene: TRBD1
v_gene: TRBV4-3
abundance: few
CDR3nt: TGCGCCAGCAGCCAAGTTAACAGGGGAGATCAGCCCCAGCATTTT
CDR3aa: CASSQVNRGDQPQHF

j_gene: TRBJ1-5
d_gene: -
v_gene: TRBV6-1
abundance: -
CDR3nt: TGTGCCAGCAGTCGAACTCAGGGCCCCGGGCAGCCCCAGCATTTT
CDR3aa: CASSRTQGPGQPQHF

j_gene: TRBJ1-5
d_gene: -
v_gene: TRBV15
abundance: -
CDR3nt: TGTGCCACCAGCAGGGACATGAGCAATCAGCCCCAGCATTTT
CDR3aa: CATSRDMSNQPQHF

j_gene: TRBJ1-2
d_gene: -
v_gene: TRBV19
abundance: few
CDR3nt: TGTGCCAGTACCCTGGACACAAACTATGGCTACACCTTC
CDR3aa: CASTLDTNYGYTF

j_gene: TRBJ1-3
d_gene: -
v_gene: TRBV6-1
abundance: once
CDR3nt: TGTGCCAGCAGTCAGTCTAGCGGGACCTCTGGAAACACCATATATTTT
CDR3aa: CASSQSSGTSGNTIYF

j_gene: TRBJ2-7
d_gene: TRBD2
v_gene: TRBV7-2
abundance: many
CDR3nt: TGTGCCAGCAGCTCAGGACTAGCGGGGACCTACGAGCAGTACTTC
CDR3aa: CASSSGLAGTYEQYF

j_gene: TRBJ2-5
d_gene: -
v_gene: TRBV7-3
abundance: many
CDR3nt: TGTGCCAGCAGCTTCGAGAACCAAGAGACCCAGTACTTC
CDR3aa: CASSFENQETQYF

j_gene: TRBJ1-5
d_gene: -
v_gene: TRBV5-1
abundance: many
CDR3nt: TGCGCCAGCAGCTTGGGACACTTTGGCAATCAGCCCCAGCATTTT
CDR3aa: CASSLGHFGNQPQHF

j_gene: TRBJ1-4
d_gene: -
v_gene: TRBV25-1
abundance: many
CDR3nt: TGTGCCAGCAGTGAGATCCAGGGGTACAGCTACGCAACTAATGAAAAACTGTTTTTT
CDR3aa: CASSEIQGYSYATNEKLFF

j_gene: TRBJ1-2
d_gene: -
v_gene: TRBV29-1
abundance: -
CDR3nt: TGCAGCCAAGTGGGGTATGGCTACACCTTC
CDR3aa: CSQVGYGYTF

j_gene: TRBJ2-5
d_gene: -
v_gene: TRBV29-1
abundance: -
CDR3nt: TGCAGCGCCGGACAACCCGGTATGGGGGTGAGGTACTTC
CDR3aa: CSAGQPGMGVRYF

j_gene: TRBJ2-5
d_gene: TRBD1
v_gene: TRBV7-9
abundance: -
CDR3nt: TGTGCCAGCAGCTTACCCGGGAACAGGGGGCGAGAGACCCAGTACTTC
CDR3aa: CASSLPGNRGRETQYF

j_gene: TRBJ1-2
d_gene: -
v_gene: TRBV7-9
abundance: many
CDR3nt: TGTGCCAGCAGCTTATCTAACTATGGCTACACCTTC
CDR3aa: CASSLSNYGYTF

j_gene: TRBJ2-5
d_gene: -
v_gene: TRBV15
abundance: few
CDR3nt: TGTGCCACCAGCAGAGATCTGCCAGTCGGTCGGGAGACCCAGTACTTC
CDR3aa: CATSRDLPVGRETQYF

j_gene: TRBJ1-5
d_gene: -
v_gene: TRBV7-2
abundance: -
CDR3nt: TGTGCCAGCAGCTTGGACCAAGTATCCCGACATCAGCCCCAGCATTTT
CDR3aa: CASSLDQVSRHQPQHF

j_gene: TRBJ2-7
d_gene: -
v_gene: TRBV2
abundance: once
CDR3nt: TGTGCCAGCAGTGAAGGTTTCTCTCCCTACGAGCAGTACTTC
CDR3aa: CASSEGFSPYEQYF

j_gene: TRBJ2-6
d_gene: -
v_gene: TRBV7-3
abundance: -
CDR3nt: TGTGCCAGCAGCAAACCGGGACATCGAACTGGGGCCAACGTCCTGACTTTC
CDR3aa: CASSKPGHRTGANVLTF

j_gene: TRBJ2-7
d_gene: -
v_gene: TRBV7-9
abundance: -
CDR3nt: TGTGCCAGCAGCTTAAGGACCGGGAGTTTGATCTACGAGCAGTACTTC
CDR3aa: CASSLRTGSLIYEQYF

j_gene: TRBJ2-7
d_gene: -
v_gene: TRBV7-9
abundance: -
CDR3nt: TGTGCCAGCAGCCGCCGCGACCCCCACGAGCAGTACTTC
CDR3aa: CASSRRDPHEQYF

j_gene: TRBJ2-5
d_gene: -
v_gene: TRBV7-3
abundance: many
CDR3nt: TGTGCCAGCAGCTTAGTCCTGGGGGAGACCCAGTACTTC
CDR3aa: CASSLVLGETQYF

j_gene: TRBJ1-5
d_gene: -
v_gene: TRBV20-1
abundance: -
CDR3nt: TGCAGTGCTAGGGGGCTCGGGAATCAGCCCCAGCATTTT
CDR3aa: CSARGLGNQPQHF

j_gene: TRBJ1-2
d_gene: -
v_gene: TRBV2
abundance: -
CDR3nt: TGTGCCAGCAGTTTATTCGACCTCTATGGCTACACCTTC
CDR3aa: CASSLFDLYGYTF

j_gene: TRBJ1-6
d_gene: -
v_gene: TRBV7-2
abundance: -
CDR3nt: TGTGCCAGCAGCACCTCACCAGGGAATTCACCCCTCCACTTT
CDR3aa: CASSTSPGNSPLHF

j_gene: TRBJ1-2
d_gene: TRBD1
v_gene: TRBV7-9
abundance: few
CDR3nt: TGTGCCAGCAGCACGATTACCTCAGGGGGCGGTGGCTACACCTTC
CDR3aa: CASSTITSGGGGYTF